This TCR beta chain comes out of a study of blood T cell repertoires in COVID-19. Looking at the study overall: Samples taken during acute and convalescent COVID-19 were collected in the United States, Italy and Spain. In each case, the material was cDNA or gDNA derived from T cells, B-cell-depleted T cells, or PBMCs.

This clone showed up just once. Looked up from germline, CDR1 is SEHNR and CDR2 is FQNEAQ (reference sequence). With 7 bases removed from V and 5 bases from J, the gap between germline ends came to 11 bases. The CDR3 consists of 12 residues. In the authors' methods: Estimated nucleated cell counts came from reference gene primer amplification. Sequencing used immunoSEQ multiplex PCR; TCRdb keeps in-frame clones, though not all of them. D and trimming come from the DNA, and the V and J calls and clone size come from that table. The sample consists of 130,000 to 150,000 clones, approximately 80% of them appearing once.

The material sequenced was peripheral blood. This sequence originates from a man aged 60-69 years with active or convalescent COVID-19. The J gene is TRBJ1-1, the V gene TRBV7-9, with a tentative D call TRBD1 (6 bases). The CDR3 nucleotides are TGTGCCAGCACTCGAGGACAGACTGAAGCTTTCTTT. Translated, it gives CASTRGQTEAFF. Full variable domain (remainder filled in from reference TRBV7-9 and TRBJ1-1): DTGVSQNPRHKITKRGQNVTFRCDPISEHNRLYWYRQTLGQGPEFLTYFQNEAQLEKSRLLSDRFSAERPKGSFSTLEIQRTEQGDSAMYLCASTRGQTEAFFGQGTRLTVV.